This T cell receptor beta chain is drawn from a study of T-cell memory formation after mild COVID-19 (dated by TCRdb to about 2021). Looking at the study overall: TCR sequence clusters from the two donors were found to be largely donor specific. In a couple of donors, T-cell clones that expanded and contracted after mild COVID-19 were followed by sequencing TCRalpha and TCRbeta repertoires longitudinally. The cohort comprised two young, previously healthy adult volunteers, one female and one male. What the research found in general, with its limitations: Contracting CD4+ clones appeared mostly in the CM and EM memory subsets, whereas CD8+ clones were enriched in EMRA. The study covered only two mild cases, and larger cohorts including severe cases with pre-infection samples were considered necessary. From day 15 to 85, contracting clones showed balanced CD4/CD8 phenotypes, whereas a second wave of clones that expanded from day 15 to 37 leaned towards CD4+. The detection of some responding clones in pre-infection memory suggests that pre-existing cross-reactive memory T cells joined the SARS-CoV-2 response. SARS-CoV-2 specificity of the second-wave clones peaking on day 37 was not confirmed.

With respect to this clonotype: Its antigen remains unidentified. No base-level quality is on record; no much larger clone is a single base apart.

Ficoll-Paque density gradient centrifugation was the method used to isolate PBMCs. TCRdb shows the sequencer as Illumina NovaSeq 6000. cDNA libraries for TCRalpha and TCRbeta were prepared by 5'RACE using constant-segment primers, with sample barcodes and unique molecular identifiers added. RNA was extracted from every sample with Trizol reagent. Libraries were amplified in two PCR steps, with a second sample barcode and Illumina TruSeq adapters added in the second step. Libraries were sequenced on an Illumina NovaSeq with 2 x 150 bp paired-end reads. The authors processed their data as follows. Reads were demultiplexed and collapsed into UMI-guided consensus sequences with migec v1.2.7. Using mixcr v2.1.11, UMI consensuses were aligned to TRA and TRB V and J templates and then assembled into clonotypes. Expanded or contracted clonotypes were those called significant by both edgeR and NoisET, with noise models trained on biological replicates. edgeR calls used a false discovery rate-adjusted p below 0.01 and a log2 fold-change threshold of 1. As an exploratory analysis of dynamics, PCA with hierarchical clustering was applied to max-normalized trajectories of the 1000 most abundant clonotypes. Separately sequenced CD4+ and CD8+ repertoires were used to assign a CD4 or CD8 phenotype to each responding clone. Starting from the raw public reads, TCRdb applied fastp trimming at Q25, assembled clones with MiXCR and retained in-frame beta chains. Rows merge per CDR3 protein into single entries with the most common DNA and genes. The V and J calls reflect TCRdb's pipeline rather than the authors' work. For this sample there are some 440,000 distinct CDR3 sequences; roughly 25% appear just once. 9.5% to 15% of the sample rests with the top ten.

Trimming leaves V shorter by 10 bases and J shorter by 1 base, with the junction holding 8 bases beyond the gene matches. Via the germline V gene, CDR1 is SNHLY and CDR2 FYNNEI. Including the terminal cysteine and phenylalanine, the CDR3 comprises 15 residues. Of all the DNA, just the CDR3 is kept, 45 bases in frame from base 1. The receptor comes from an adult woman who had mild COVID-19 (a few samples of this study predate the infection). The sample titles of this study are shuffled in the database, so cell type and time point are left out; the donor was told from shared clones. The receptor chain draws on TRBV2 and TRBJ2-2; a stretch of 8 junction bases matches TRBD1. The sequenced material came from PBMCs or a T cell subset sorted from them (not recorded which). The base sequence is TGTGCCACCGCCGGACAGGGATTGAACACCGGGGAGCTGTTTTTT. Its product reads: CATAGQGLNTGELFF.